This note documents a single TCR beta chain sequence. This specimen belongs to a study of blood T cell repertoires in COVID-19. Study context: Acute and convalescent COVID-19 samples came from the United States, Italy and Spain.

Germline V gene lookup returns CDR1 SGHTA and CDR2 FQGNSA. CDR3 size: 16 residues. V shed 5 bases and J shed 8 bases, with 24 bases lying between them. In the original analysis: Reference gene primer amplification gave nucleated cell count estimates. The repertoire was sequenced with immunoSEQ multiplex PCR; TCRdb's copy has only in-frame clones and lacks some. V, J and clone size were drawn from that table, and D and trimming were deduced from the DNA. Among approximately 200,000 clones listed, 83% were seen once. This sequence was found in a woman aged 50 to 60 with acute or convalescent COVID-19. The sequencing sample was made of peripheral blood. The rearrangement joins TRBV7-2 to TRBJ1-2; D is unresolved. This CDR3 reads CASSPHAGGRSGGYTF. For the CDR3, the DNA is TGTGCCAGCAGCCCACACGCAGGAGGTCGCTCGGGGGGCTACACCTTC.